The following is a T cell receptor beta chain sequence with its context. These data are taken from a study of blood T cell repertoires in COVID-19. Study context: PBMCs, B-cell-depleted T cells, or T cells provided the cDNA or gDNA that made up the material.

Each participant's cohort was designated according to participant-reported clinical history. The CDR3 is 15 residues long. Between the trimmed V and J ends, which lost 5 bases and 5 bases, there was a span of 17 bases. Looked up from germline, CDR1 is SEHNR and CDR2 is FQNEAQ (reference sequence). Produced via immunoSEQ multiplex PCR; TCRdb's table is partial and in-frame only. The sample has some 170,000 clones, around 85% seen once. The rearrangement links TRBV7-9 to TRBJ2-3; weak D call: TRBD2 (6 bases). The specimen was PBMCs or T cells enriched from blood (not recorded which). The clonotype originates from a man in his forties who had recovered from COVID-19. This CDR3 reads CASSGRSAGRDTQYF. In DNA form, the CDR3 reads TGTGCCAGCAGCGGGAGGAGTGCCGGACGAGATACGCAGTATTTT.